This T cell receptor beta chain was sequenced for a study of blood T cell repertoires in COVID-19. The overall study: Researchers got acute and convalescent COVID-19 samples from the United States, Italy and Spain.

This clone was found once. Germline V gene sequence: CDR1 MNHNY, CDR2 SVGAGI (reference sequence). The CDR3 sequence is 14 residues long. V lost 4 bases, J lost 7 bases, and 10 bases stayed unmatched. Original processing notes: Scientists estimated how many nucleated cells there were by amplifying reference gene primers. Sequenced by immunoSEQ multiplex PCR; TCRdb stores in-frame clones only, minus some. D and trimming were read from the DNA, whereas the V and J calls and clone size are those reported in that table. Here the sample spans hundreds of thousands of clones, 75% to 90% being singletons. The sequenced sample was PBMCs or T cells enriched from blood (not recorded which). The TCR comes from a man aged 18 to 30 who had recovered from COVID-19. The V gene is TRBV6-6, the J gene TRBJ2-7; 7 bases fit TRBD1. CDR3: CASSSTTGAVEQYF. The CDR3, as DNA: TGTGCCAGCAGTTCGACAACAGGGGCGGTAGAGCAGTACTTC.